These T cell receptor beta chains were read from a single sample in a study of T cells in localized non-small cell lung cancer. The protocol was immunoSEQ multiplex PCR, while the TCRdb copy is restricted to in-frame clones and leaves out a portion. The table records about 2,500 clones, approximately 28% of them present only once. The sequences come from lung tumor tissue, collected before any cancer treatment. These receptors all come from a man aged 35 to 70 with stage III squamous cell lung carcinoma. Both conserved end residues are part of each CDR3. The order of the fields is clone size, D gene, V gene, J gene, CDR3 protein, CDR3 DNA. D genes are given only for firm matches. Size is stated for part of the rows, as once, few or many counts, or as a class when the clone is expanded.

clone size: -; D gene: -; V gene: TRBV18; J gene: TRBJ2-7; CDR3 protein: CASSPPTQSSYEQYF; CDR3 DNA: TGTGCCAGCTCACCACCCACACAGAGCTCCTACGAGCAGTACTTC
clone size: -; D gene: TRBD1; V gene: TRBV19; J gene: TRBJ2-7; CDR3 protein: CASRREWDDRDHEQYF; CDR3 DNA: TGTGCCAGTAGAAGGGAATGGGATGACAGGGACCACGAGCAGTACTTC
clone size: -; D gene: -; V gene: TRBV28; J gene: TRBJ1-2; CDR3 protein: CASRGDFEGYTF; CDR3 DNA: TGTGCCAGTAGAGGGGATTTTGAAGGCTACACCTTC
clone size: large; D gene: TRBD2; V gene: TRBV6-8; J gene: TRBJ2-3; CDR3 protein: CASSYGAGAGDTQYF; CDR3 DNA: TGTGCCAGCAGTTATGGTGCGGGAGCGGGAGATACGCAGTATTTT
clone size: -; D gene: -; V gene: TRBV11-3; J gene: TRBJ2-5; CDR3 protein: CASRLGGRWQETQYF; CDR3 DNA: TGTGCCAGCAGGCTAGGAGGACGGTGGCAAGAGACCCAGTACTTC
clone size: -; D gene: -; V gene: TRBV9; J gene: TRBJ2-3; CDR3 protein: CASSEGRRRTDTQYF; CDR3 DNA: TGTGCCAGCAGTGAGGGACGGAGGAGGACAGATACGCAGTATTTT
clone size: large; D gene: -; V gene: TRBV4-1; J gene: TRBJ2-7; CDR3 protein: CASSQGDISSYEQYF; CDR3 DNA: TGCGCCAGCAGCCAAGGGGACATTAGCTCCTACGAGCAGTACTTC
clone size: few; D gene: -; V gene: TRBV28; J gene: TRBJ1-2; CDR3 protein: CASSSDLLGYTF; CDR3 DNA: TGTGCCAGCAGTTCGGATTTGTTGGGCTACACCTTC
clone size: -; D gene: -; V gene: TRBV6-8; J gene: TRBJ2-6; CDR3 protein: CASIDPEAPGANVLTF; CDR3 DNA: TGTGCCAGCATAGACCCTGAGGCCCCTGGGGCCAACGTCCTGACTTTC
clone size: -; D gene: TRBD2; V gene: TRBV12-5; J gene: TRBJ2-2; CDR3 protein: CASGLVLAGPGELFF; CDR3 DNA: TGTGCTAGTGGTTTGGTACTAGCGGGTCCCGGGGAGCTGTTTTTT
clone size: few; D gene: -; V gene: TRBV9; J gene: TRBJ2-3; CDR3 protein: CASSVTGTKTDTQYF; CDR3 DNA: TGTGCCAGCAGTGTAACAGGGACTAAAACAGATACGCAGTATTTT
clone size: medium-sized; D gene: TRBD1; V gene: TRBV11-3; J gene: TRBJ1-4; CDR3 protein: CASSAGTELNEKLFF; CDR3 DNA: TGTGCTAGCAGCGCAGGGACAGAACTTAATGAAAAACTGTTTTTT
clone size: -; D gene: -; V gene: TRBV15; J gene: TRBJ1-1; CDR3 protein: CATSTRPVSNTEAFF; CDR3 DNA: TGTGCCACCAGCACCCGGCCAGTCAGCAACACTGAAGCTTTCTTT
clone size: few; D gene: -; V gene: TRBV6-8; J gene: TRBJ1-1; CDR3 protein: CASSLGDPGLSSGELTEAFF; CDR3 DNA: TGTGCCAGCAGTCTAGGGGACCCGGGGCTCTCGTCGGGAGAACTCACTGAAGCTTTCTTT
clone size: -; D gene: TRBD1; V gene: TRBV6-8; J gene: TRBJ1-5; CDR3 protein: CASSSQTGRQPQHF; CDR3 DNA: TGTGCCAGCAGTTCCCAGACAGGGCGTCAGCCCCAGCATTTT
clone size: -; D gene: -; V gene: TRBV5-1; J gene: TRBJ1-4; CDR3 protein: CASSLSGLWEKLFF; CDR3 DNA: TGCGCCAGCAGCTTGTCCGGGTTGTGGGAAAAACTGTTTTTT
clone size: -; D gene: -; V gene: TRBV6-8; J gene: TRBJ1-2; CDR3 protein: CASSYSPAFGYTF; CDR3 DNA: TGTGCCAGCAGTTACTCGCCAGCGTTTGGCTACACCTTC
clone size: -; D gene: TRBD2; V gene: TRBV11-3; J gene: TRBJ2-1; CDR3 protein: CASSLGKGVSGNWVF; CDR3 DNA: TGTGCCAGCAGCTTAGGGAAGGGGGTTAGCGGGAATTGGGTCTTC
clone size: medium-sized; D gene: TRBD2; V gene: TRBV11-3; J gene: TRBJ2-2; CDR3 protein: CASSLIPGLAGNTGELFF; CDR3 DNA: TGTGCCAGCAGCCTAATCCCGGGACTAGCGGGAAACACCGGGGAGCTGTTTTTT
clone size: few; D gene: -; V gene: TRBV6-8; J gene: TRBJ1-2; CDR3 protein: CASSADGDYGYTF; CDR3 DNA: TGTGCCAGCAGTGCGGACGGAGACTATGGCTACACCTTC
clone size: -; D gene: -; V gene: TRBV6-8; J gene: TRBJ2-2; CDR3 protein: CASVMWGQRELFF; CDR3 DNA: TGTGCCAGTGTGATGTGGGGCCAAAGGGAGCTGTTTTTT
clone size: medium-sized; D gene: TRBD1; V gene: TRBV6-8; J gene: TRBJ1-2; CDR3 protein: CASSYRGQGSNYGYTF; CDR3 DNA: TGTGCCAGCAGTTACCGAGGACAGGGATCCAACTATGGCTACACCTTC
clone size: -; D gene: -; V gene: TRBV18; J gene: TRBJ1-1; CDR3 protein: CASSPYDETTEAFF; CDR3 DNA: TGTGCCAGCTCACCATACGACGAAACCACTGAAGCTTTCTTT